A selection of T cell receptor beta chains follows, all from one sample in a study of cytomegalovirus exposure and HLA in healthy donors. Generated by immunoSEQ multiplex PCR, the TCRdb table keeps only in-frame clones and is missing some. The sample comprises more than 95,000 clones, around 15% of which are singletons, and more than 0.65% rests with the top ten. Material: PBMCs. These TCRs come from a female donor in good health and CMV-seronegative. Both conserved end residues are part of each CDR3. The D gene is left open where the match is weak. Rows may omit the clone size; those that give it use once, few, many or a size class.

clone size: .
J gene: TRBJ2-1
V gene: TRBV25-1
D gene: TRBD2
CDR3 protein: CASGPAHLGGFNEQFF
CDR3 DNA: TGTGCCAGCGGCCCGGCGCACTTGGGAGGGTTTAATGAGCAGTTCTTC

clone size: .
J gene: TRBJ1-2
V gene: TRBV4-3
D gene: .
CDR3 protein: CASSQDGLLHYGYTF
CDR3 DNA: TGCGCCAGCAGCCAAGATGGCCTCCTTCACTATGGCTACACCTTC

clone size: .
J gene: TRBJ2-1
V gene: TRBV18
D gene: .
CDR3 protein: CASSPGDRYHNEQFF
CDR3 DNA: TGTGCCAGCTCGCCGGGGGACAGATACCACAATGAGCAGTTCTTC

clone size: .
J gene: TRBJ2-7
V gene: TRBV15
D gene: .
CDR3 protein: CATSRDGEVDDEQYF
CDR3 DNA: TGTGCCACCAGCAGAGATGGGGAGGTTGACGACGAGCAGTACTTC

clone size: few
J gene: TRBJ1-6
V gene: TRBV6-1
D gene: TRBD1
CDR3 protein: CASSDHRGTYNSPLHF
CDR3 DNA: TGTGCCAGCAGTGACCACAGGGGCACCTATAATTCACCCCTCCACTTT

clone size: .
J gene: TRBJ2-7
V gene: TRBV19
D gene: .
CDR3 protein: CASSSSGYEQYF
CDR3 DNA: TGTGCCAGTAGTAGCTCAGGGTACGAGCAGTACTTC

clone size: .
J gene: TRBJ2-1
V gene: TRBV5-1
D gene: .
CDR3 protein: CASSLDRYYNEQFF
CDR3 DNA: TGCGCCAGCAGCTTGGATCGCTACTACAATGAGCAGTTCTTC

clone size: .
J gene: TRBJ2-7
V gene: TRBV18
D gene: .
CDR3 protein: CASSAGRGQEQYF
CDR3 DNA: TGTGCCAGCTCTGCGGGACGGGGTCAAGAGCAGTACTTC

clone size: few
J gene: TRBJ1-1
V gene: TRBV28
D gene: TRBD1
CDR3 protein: CASREGQGNTEAFF
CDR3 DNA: TGTGCCAGCAGAGAGGGACAGGGGAACACTGAAGCTTTCTTT

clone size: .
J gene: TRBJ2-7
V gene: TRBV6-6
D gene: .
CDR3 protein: CASREGNWYEQYF
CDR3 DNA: TGTGCCAGCAGGGAGGGAAATTGGTACGAGCAGTACTTC

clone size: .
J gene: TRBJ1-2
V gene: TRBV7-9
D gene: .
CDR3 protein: CASSLGTPYYGYTF
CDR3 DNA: TGTGCCAGCAGCTTAGGAACACCTTACTATGGCTACACCTTC

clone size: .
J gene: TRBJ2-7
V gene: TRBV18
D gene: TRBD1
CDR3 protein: CASSRRTGSTHEQYF
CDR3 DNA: TGTGCCAGCTCACGACGGACAGGTTCAACCCACGAGCAGTACTTC

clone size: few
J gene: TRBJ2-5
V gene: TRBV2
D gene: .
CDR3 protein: CASSGTAQETQYF
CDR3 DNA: TGTGCCAGCAGTGGTACAGCCCAAGAGACCCAGTACTTC

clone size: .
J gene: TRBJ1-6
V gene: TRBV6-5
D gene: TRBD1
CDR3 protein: CASSYNSGRGLSPLHF
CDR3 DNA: TGTGCCAGCAGTTACAACTCGGGCAGGGGGCTATCACCCCTCCACTTT

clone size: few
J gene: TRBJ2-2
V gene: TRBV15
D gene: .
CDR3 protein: CATSPAQTTNTGELFF
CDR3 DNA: TGTGCCACCAGCCCAGCGCAGACGACGAACACCGGGGAGCTGTTTTTT

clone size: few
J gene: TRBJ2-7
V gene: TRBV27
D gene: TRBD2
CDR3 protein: CASSSIAGGRYEQYF
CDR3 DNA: TGTGCCAGCAGTTCTATAGCGGGAGGTCGCTACGAGCAGTACTTC

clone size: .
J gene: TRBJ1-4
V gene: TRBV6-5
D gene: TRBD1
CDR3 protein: CASSPGGGGEKLFF
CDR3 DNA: TGTGCCAGCAGCCCAGGGGGCGGCGGTGAAAAACTGTTTTTT

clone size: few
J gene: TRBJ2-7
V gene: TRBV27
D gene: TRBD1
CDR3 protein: CASRGQVPSYEQYF
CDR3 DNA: TGTGCCAGCAGGGGACAGGTTCCCTCCTACGAGCAGTACTTC

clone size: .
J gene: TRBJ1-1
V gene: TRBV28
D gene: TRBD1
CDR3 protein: CASSQGQGWTLNTEAFF
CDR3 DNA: TGTGCCAGCAGTCAAGGACAGGGCTGGACTTTGAACACTGAAGCTTTCTTT

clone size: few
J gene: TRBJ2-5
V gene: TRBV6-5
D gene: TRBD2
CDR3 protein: CASSYSGGTLETQYF
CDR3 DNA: TGTGCCAGCAGTTACTCGGGAGGGACGTTGGAGACCCAGTACTTC

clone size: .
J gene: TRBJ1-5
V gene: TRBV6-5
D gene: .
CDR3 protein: CASRPEQVGNQPQHF
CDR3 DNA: TGTGCCAGCAGGCCAGAACAGGTAGGCAATCAGCCCCAGCATTTT

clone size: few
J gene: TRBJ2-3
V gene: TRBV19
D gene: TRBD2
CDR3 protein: CASSTGTSGNLNTQYF
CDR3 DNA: TGTGCCAGTAGTACGGGGACTAGCGGGAATCTAAATACGCAGTATTTT

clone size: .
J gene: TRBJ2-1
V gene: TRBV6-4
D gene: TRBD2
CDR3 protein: CASSVAGGGEQFF
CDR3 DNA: TGTGCCAGCAGTGTGGCGGGAGGCGGTGAGCAGTTCTTC

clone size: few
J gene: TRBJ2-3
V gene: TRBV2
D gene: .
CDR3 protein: CASSESRGSVTDTQYF
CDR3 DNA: TGTGCCAGCAGTGAAAGTCGGGGGTCCGTCACAGATACGCAGTATTTT

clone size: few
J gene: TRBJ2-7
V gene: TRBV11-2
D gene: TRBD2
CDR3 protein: CASSLGLAGGIEQYF
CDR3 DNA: TGTGCCAGCAGCTTAGGACTAGCGGGAGGAATCGAGCAGTACTTC

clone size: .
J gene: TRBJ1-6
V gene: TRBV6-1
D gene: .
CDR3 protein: CASSDPGAYNSPLHF
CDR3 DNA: TGTGCCAGCAGTGATCCGGGGGCCTATAATTCACCCCTCCACTTT

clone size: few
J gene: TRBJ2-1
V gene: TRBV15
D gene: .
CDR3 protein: CATSNLYQVAQTSIGEQFF
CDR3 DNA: TGTGCCACCAGCAACTTATACCAGGTCGCGCAGACCTCGATCGGTGAGCAGTTCTTC

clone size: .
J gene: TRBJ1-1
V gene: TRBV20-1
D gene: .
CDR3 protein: CSAVLGLEAFF
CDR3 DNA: TGCAGTGCCGTTCTTGGACTCGAAGCTTTCTTT

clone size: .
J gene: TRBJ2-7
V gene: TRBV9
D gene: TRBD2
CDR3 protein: CASSVGSGSSYEQYF
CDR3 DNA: TGTGCCAGCAGCGTTGGTAGCGGGAGCTCCTACGAGCAGTACTTC

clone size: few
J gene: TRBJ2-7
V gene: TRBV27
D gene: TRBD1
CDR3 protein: CASSSPGTGIYEQYF
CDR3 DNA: TGTGCCAGCAGTTCGCCCGGGACAGGGATCTACGAGCAGTACTTC

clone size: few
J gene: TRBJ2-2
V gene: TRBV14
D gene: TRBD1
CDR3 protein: CASSQRTGGSTGELFF
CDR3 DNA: TGTGCCAGCAGCCAGAGGACAGGGGGGAGCACCGGGGAGCTGTTTTTT

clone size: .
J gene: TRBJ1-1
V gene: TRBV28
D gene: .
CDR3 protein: CASRSRDVPDEAFF
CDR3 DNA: TGTGCCAGCAGATCTAGAGACGTACCAGATGAAGCTTTCTTT

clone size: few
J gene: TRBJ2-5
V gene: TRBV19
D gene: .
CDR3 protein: CASSIQGEEETQYF
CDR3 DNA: TGTGCCAGTAGTATCCAGGGGGAGGAAGAGACCCAGTACTTC

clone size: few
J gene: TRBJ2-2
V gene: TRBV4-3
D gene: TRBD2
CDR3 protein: CASSQEVTSGGSGELFF
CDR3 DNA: TGCGCCAGCAGCCAAGAAGTGACTAGCGGGGGGTCCGGGGAGCTGTTTTTT

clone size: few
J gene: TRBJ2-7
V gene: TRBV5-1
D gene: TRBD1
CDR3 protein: CASSLAGRDRGYEQYF
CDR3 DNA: TGCGCCAGCAGCTTGGCGGGGAGGGACAGGGGTTACGAGCAGTACTTC

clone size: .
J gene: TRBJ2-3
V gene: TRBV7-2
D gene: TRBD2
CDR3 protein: CASSTLAGESDTQYF
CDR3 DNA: TGTGCCAGCAGCACTCTAGCGGGAGAATCAGATACGCAGTATTTT

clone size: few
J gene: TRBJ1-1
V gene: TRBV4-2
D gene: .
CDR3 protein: CASSQEGVGTEAFF
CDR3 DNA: TGTGCCAGCAGCCAAGAAGGGGTCGGAACTGAAGCTTTCTTT

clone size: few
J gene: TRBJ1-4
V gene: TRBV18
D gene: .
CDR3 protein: CASSPLGGRVEKLFF
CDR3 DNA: TGTGCCAGCTCACCACTCGGAGGACGGGTTGAAAAACTGTTTTTT

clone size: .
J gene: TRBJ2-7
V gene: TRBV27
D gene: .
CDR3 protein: CASSLGGGSAWEQYF
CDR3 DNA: TGTGCCAGCAGTTTAGGGGGCGGGAGTGCGTGGGAGCAGTACTTC

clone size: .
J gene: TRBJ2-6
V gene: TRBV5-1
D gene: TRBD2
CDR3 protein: CASSLYGGAGANVLTF
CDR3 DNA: TGCGCCAGCAGCTTATACGGGGGGGCTGGGGCCAACGTCCTGACTTTC

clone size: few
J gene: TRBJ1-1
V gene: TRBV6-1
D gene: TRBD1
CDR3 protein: CASRNRGVNTEAFF
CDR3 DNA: TGTGCCAGCAGGAACAGGGGTGTGAACACTGAAGCTTTCTTT

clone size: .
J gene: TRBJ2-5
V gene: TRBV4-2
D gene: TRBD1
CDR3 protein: CASSLGQEETQYF
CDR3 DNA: TGTGCCAGCAGCCTGGGACAGGAAGAGACCCAGTACTTC

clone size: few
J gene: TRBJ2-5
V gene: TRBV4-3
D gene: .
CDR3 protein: CASSQVWRDGTQYF
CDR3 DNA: TGCGCCAGCAGCCAAGTTTGGCGGGACGGGACCCAGTACTTC

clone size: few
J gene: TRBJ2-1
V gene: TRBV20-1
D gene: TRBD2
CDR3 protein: CSAGLVNEQFF
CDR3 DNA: TGCAGTGCTGGACTAGTCAATGAGCAGTTCTTC

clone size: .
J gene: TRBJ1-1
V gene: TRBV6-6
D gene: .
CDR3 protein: CASRRGAGTEAFF
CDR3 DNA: TGTGCCAGCAGACGAGGCGCCGGCACTGAAGCTTTCTTT

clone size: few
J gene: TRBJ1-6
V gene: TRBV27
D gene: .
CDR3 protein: CASSSSQGYGNSPLHF
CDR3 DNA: TGTGCCAGCAGTTCCTCCCAGGGATACGGGAATTCACCCCTCCACTTT

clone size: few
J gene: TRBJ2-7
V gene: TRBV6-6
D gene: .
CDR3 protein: CASSRRGGSSYEQYF
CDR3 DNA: TGTGCCAGCAGCAGAAGGGGGGGAAGCTCCTACGAGCAGTACTTC

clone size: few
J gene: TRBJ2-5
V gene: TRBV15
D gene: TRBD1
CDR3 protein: CATSRDRGQGQETQYF
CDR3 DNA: TGTGCCACCAGCAGAGATAGGGGACAGGGGCAAGAGACCCAGTACTTC

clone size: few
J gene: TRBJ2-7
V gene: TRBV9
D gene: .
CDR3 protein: CASSGGGGPLREQYF
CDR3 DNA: TGTGCCAGCAGCGGGGGAGGGGGGCCCCTCAGGGAGCAGTACTTC

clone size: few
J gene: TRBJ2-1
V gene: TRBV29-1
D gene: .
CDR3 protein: CSGRIGYNEQFF
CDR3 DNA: TGCAGCGGTAGGATCGGGTACAATGAGCAGTTCTTC

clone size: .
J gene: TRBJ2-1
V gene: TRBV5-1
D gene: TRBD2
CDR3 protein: CASSLGSSGRGEQFF
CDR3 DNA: TGCGCCAGCAGCTTGGGGTCTAGCGGGAGGGGGGAGCAGTTCTTC

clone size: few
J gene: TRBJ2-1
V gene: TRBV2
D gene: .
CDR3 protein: CASSEAHGVEQFF
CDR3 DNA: TGTGCCAGCAGTGAAGCTCACGGGGTGGAGCAGTTCTTC